Shown below are 2 T cell receptor beta chains from a single sample sequenced in a study of blood T cell repertoires in COVID-19. Method: immunoSEQ multiplex PCR; TCRdb's copy keeps in-frame clones and lacks some. The top ten hold around 4.4% of the sample, which has 250,000 to 350,000 clones, 90% seen once. Sequenced sample: PBMCs or T cells enriched from blood (not recorded which). The receptors were sampled from a woman younger than 35 with acute COVID-19.

The V call is TRBV7-9, the J call TRBJ2-6; a weak D match, TRBD1 (5 bases). The CDR3 runs 15 residues. V gave up 5 bases and J gave up 0 bases, with 8 bases separating them. Germline values: CDR1 SEHNR, CDR2 FQNEAQ (reference sequence). As DNA, the CDR3 is TGTGCCAGCAGCACAGGTTACTCTGGGGCCAACGTCCTGACTTTC. This sequence encodes CASSTGYSGANVLTF.

The chain carries TRBV27 and TRBJ2-1, with 10 positions matching TRBD2. Germline values: CDR1 MNHEY, CDR2 SMNVEV (reference sequence). This CDR3 has 14 residues. Trimming removed 5 bases from V and 9 bases from J; junction bases left unmatched: 7. CDR3 coding DNA: TGTGCCAGCAGTCCTGACCTAGCGGGAGCTGAGCAGTTCTTC. Its protein product is CASSPDLAGAEQFF.